This T cell receptor (beta chain) is drawn from a study of T cell clones after liver transplantation. Across the whole study: TCRbeta sequencing after a pre-transplant mixed lymphocyte reaction identified graft-donor-reactive clones, later tracked in post-transplant blood.

The CDR3 runs 16 residues. Per germline, CDR1 MNHEY and CDR2 SMNVEV (reference sequence). The J segment lost 5 bases and the V segment lost 0 bases, leaving 9 bases of the junction unmatched. This clone was detected only a few times. Sequencing was performed with immunoSEQ multiplex PCR; in TCRdb, only in-frame clones are kept and a portion is missing. The table includes some 57,000 clones, roughly 71% detected once. Sample: CD4+ T cells from blood, taken at the 22-month timepoint. This chain joins TRBV27 and TRBJ2-7; 8 bases are shared with TRBD1. The TCR originated in a human patient who received a liver transplant. Some T cells may have originated in the graft donor. The CDR3 protein is CASSLSSNRGTNEQYF. The CDR3 DNA follows: TGTGCCAGCAGTTTATCAAGTAACAGGGGGACAAACGAGCAGTACTTC.